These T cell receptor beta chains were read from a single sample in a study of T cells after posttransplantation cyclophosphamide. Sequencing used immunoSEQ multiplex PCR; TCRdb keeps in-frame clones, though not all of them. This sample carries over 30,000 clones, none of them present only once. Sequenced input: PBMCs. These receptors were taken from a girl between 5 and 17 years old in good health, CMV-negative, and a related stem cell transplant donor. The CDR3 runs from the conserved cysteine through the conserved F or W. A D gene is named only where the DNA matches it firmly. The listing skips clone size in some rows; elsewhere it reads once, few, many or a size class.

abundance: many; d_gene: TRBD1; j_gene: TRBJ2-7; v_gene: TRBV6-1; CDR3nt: TGTGCCAGCAGTGAAGGGACAGGGGGCTCCTACGAGCAGTACTTC; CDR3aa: CASSEGTGGSYEQYF
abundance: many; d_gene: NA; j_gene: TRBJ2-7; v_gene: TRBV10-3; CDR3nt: TGTGCCATCAGTACAGGATGGGCCAGGGGCTACGAGCAGTACTTC; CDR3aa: CAISTGWARGYEQYF
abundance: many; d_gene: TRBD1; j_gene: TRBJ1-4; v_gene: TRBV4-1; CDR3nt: TGCGCCAGCAGCCAAGAAGACAGGGCTCTACTGTTTTTT; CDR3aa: CASSQEDRALLFF
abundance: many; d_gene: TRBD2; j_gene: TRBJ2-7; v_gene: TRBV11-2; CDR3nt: TGTGCCAGCAGCCTTCGACTAGCGGGAGGGTCCTACGAGCAGTACTTC; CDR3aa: CASSLRLAGGSYEQYF
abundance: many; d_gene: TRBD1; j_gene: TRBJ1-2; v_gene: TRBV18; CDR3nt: TGTGCCAGCTCACCATTTGACAGGGGGGGCGGCTACACCTTC; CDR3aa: CASSPFDRGGGYTF
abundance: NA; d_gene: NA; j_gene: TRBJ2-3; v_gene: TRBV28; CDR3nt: TGTGCCAGCAGTTTATCAATGACGCAGTATTTT; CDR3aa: CASSLSMTQYF
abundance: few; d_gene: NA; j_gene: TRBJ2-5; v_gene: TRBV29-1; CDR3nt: TGCAGCGTTGATCCGGCGGGACTGGGGGAGACCCAGTACTTC; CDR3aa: CSVDPAGLGETQYF
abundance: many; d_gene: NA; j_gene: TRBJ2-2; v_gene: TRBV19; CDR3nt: TGTGCCAGTGCGTCGGGGGACACCGGGGAGCTGTTTTTT; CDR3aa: CASASGDTGELFF
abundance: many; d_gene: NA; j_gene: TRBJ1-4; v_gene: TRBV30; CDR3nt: TGTGCCTGGAGTAGGGGACTTGTTGGAGAAAAACTGTTTTTT; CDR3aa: CAWSRGLVGEKLFF
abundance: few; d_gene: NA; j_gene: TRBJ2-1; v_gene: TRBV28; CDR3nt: TGTGCCAGCAGTTACGACAGTGAGCAGTTCTTC; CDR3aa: CASSYDSEQFF
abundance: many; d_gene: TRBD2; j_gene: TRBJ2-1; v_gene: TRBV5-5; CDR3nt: TGTGCCAGCAGCTACCGACTAGCGGATTACAATGAGCAGTTCTTC; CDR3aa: CASSYRLADYNEQFF
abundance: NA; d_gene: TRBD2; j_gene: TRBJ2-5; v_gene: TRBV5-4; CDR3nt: TGTGCCAGCAGCCTCCCTAGCGGGGGGCAAGAGACCCAGTACTTC; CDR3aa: CASSLPSGGQETQYF
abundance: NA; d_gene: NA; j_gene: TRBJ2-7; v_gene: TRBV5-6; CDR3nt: TGTGCCAGCAGCTTCGGTTCTCGGAGGGCGGCCTACGAGCAGTACTTC; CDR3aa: CASSFGSRRAAYEQYF
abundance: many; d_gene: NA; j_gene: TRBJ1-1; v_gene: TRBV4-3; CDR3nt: TGCGCCAGCAGCCAAGATCGGGGCACTGAAGCTTTCTTT; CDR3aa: CASSQDRGTEAFF
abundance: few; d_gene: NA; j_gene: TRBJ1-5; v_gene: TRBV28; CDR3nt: TGTGCCAGCAAACTGGGGGGGGTTAACGGCTATCAGCCCCAGCATTTT; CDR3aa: CASKLGGVNGYQPQHF
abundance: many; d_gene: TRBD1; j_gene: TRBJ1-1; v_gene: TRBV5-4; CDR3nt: TGTGCCAGCAGCTTACAGGGGGCAAACACTGAAGCTTTCTTT; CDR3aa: CASSLQGANTEAFF
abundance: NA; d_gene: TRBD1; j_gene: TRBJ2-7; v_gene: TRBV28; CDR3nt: TGTGCCAGCATGGGATGGACAGGGGGCGCCTACGAGCAGTACTTC; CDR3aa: CASMGWTGGAYEQYF
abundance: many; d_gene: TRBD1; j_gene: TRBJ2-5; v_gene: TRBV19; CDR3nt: TGTGCCAGTAGTACCTATCAGGGGGCCGAAGAGACCCAGTACTTC; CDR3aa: CASSTYQGAEETQYF
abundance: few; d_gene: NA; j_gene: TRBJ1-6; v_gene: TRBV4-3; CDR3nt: TGCGCCAGCAGCCAAGGCACTGCTCAGGGGAATTCACCCCTCCACTTT; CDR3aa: CASSQGTAQGNSPLHF
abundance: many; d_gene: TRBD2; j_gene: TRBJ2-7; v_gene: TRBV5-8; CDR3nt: TGTGCCAGCAGCGTCGGACTAGCGGATTCCTACGAGCAGTACTTC; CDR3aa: CASSVGLADSYEQYF
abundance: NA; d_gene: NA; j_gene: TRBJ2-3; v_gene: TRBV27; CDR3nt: TGTGCCAGCAGTACGGGATCCGATACGCAGTATTTT; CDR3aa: CASSTGSDTQYF
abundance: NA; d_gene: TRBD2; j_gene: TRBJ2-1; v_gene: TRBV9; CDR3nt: TGTGCCAGCCAAAAACCGGGACTAGGAGACAATGAGCAGTTCTTC; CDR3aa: CASQKPGLGDNEQFF
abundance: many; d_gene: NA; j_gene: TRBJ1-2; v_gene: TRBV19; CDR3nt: TGTGCCAGTAGTGAACGGGGATATAACTATGGCTACACCTTC; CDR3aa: CASSERGYNYGYTF
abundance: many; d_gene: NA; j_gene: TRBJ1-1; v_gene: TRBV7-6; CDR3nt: TGTGCCAGCAGCTTAAAACAGGGTGTTGAAGCTTTCTTT; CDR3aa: CASSLKQGVEAFF
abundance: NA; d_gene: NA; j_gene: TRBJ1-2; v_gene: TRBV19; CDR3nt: TGTGCCAGCAGCTGGAGGGGCTCGCCCTATGGCTACACCTTC; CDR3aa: CASSWRGSPYGYTF
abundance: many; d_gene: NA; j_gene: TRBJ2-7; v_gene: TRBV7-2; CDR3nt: TGTTCTGGACGCTTGGCGGGGTCCTCCTACGAGCAGTACTTC; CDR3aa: CSGRLAGSSYEQYF
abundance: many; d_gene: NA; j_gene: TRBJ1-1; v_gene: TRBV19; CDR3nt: TGTGCCAGTAGACAGGGACCAGGTGAAGCTTTCTTT; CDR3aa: CASRQGPGEAFF
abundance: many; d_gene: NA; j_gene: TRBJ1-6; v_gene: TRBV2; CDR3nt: TGTGCCAGCAGTGACCGGGGCTCCTATAATTCACCCCTCCACTTT; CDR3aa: CASSDRGSYNSPLHF
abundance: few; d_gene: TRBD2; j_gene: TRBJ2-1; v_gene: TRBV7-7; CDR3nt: TGTGCCAGCAGCTTCGGACTAGCCCAATACAATGAGCAGTTCTTC; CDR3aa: CASSFGLAQYNEQFF
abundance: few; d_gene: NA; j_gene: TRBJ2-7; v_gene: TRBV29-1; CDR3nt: TGCAGCGTCCGAACCGGGGGGCTTTACGAGCAGTACTTC; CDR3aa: CSVRTGGLYEQYF
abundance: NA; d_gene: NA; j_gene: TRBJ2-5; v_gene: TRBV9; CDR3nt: TGTGCCAGCAGCGTAGATGGCCAAGAAGAGACCCAGTACTTC; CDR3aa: CASSVDGQEETQYF
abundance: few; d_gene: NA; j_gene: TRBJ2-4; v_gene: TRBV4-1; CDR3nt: TGCGCCAGCAGAGGTACGGGGGAAGTATGGGGCAAAAACATTCAGTACTTC; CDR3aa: CASRGTGEVWGKNIQYF
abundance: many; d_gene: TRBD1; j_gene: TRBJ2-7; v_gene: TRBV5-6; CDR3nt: TGTGCCAGCAGCTTGGCAGGGGGCGCCTACGAGCAGTACTTC; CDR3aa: CASSLAGGAYEQYF
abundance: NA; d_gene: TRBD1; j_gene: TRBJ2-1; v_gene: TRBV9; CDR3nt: TGTGCCAGCAACCCCGGGACAGTATACAATGAGCAGTTCTTC; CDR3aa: CASNPGTVYNEQFF
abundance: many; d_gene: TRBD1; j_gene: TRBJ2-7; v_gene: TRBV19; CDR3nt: TGTGCCAGTAGCGGGACAGCGACCTACGAGCAGTACTTC; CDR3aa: CASSGTATYEQYF
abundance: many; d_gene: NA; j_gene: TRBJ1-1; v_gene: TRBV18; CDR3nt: TGTGCCAGCAAGATTGGGGGTACAACCGGGGGAGCTTTCTTT; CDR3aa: CASKIGGTTGGAFF
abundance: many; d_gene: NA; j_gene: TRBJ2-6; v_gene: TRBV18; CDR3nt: TGTGCCAGCTCACCACCCGGCGCGGCCGGGGCCAACGTCCTGACTTTC; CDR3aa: CASSPPGAAGANVLTF
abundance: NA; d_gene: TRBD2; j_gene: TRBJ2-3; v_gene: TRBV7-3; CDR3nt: TGTGCCAGCAGCTTAAACAGCCGGGCTAGCGGGAGTGCAGATACGCAGTATTTT; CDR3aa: CASSLNSRASGSADTQYF
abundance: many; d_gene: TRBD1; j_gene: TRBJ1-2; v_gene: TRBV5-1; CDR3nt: TGCGCCAGCAGCGTCGACAGGGCCTTCTATGGCTACACCTTC; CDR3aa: CASSVDRAFYGYTF
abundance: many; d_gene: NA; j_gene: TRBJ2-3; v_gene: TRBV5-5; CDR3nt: TGTGCCAGCAGCTTAAGGGGTTACACAGATACGCAGTATTTT; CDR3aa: CASSLRGYTDTQYF
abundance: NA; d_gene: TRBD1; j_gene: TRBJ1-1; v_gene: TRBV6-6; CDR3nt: TGTGCCAGCAGCCCCGGGACAGTGAACACTGAAGCTTTCTTT; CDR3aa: CASSPGTVNTEAFF
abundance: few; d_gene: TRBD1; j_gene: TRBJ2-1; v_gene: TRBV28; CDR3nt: TGTGCCAGCCAACGGGACAGGGGGTACAATGAGCAGTTCTTC; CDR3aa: CASQRDRGYNEQFF
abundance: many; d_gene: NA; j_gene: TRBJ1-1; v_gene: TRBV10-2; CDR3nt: TGCGCCAGTTTGATACAGATGAACACTGAAGCTTTCTTT; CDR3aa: CASLIQMNTEAFF
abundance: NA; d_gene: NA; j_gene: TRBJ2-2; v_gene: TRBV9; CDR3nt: TGTGCCAGCAGCGTAGCTTTCGCCGGGGAGCTGTTTTTT; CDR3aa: CASSVAFAGELFF
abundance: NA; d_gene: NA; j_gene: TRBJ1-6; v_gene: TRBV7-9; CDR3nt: TGTGCCAGCAGCTTAGTGGCCCGGACGGGGGATAATTCACCCCTCCACTTT; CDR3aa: CASSLVARTGDNSPLHF
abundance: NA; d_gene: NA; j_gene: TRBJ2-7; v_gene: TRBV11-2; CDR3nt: TGTGCCAGCAGCTTAGTCTGGGCCGGCGGGCCGGGGGAGCAGTACTTC; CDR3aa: CASSLVWAGGPGEQYF
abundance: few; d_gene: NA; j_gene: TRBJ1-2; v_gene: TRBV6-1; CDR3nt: TGTGCCAGCAGGGAAACATTTGGCTACACCTTC; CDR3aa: CASRETFGYTF
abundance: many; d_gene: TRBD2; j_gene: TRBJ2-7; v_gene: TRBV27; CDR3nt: TGTGCCAGCAGTGCCTGGGGGGGGGACGAGCAGTACTTC; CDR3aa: CASSAWGGDEQYF
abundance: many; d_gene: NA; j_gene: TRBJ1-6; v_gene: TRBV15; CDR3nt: TGTGCCACCAGCAGAGATCCCTTCCTTTTGAATTCACCCCTCCACTTT; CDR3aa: CATSRDPFLLNSPLHF
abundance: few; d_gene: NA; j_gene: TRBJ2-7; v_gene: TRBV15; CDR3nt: TGTGCCACCAGCGTGGGCAGCTCCTACGAGCAGTACTTC; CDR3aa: CATSVGSSYEQYF
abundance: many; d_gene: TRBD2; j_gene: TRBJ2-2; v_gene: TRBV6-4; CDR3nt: TGTGCCAGCAGTGAGGCTAGCGGGGGGCCGAACACCGGGGAGCTGTTTTTT; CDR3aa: CASSEASGGPNTGELFF
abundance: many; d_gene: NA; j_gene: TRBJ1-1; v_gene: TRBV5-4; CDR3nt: TGTGCCAGCAGTTTGGGGGGCCTGGACACTGAAGCTTTCTTT; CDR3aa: CASSLGGLDTEAFF
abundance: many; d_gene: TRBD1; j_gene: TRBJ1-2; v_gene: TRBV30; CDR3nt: TGTGCCTGGTCGTATCTCTCACAGGGGGCCCACACCTTC; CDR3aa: CAWSYLSQGAHTF
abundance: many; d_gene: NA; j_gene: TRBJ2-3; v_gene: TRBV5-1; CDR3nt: TGCGCCAGCAGCTTGACAGGACAAAGCACAGATACGCAGTATTTT; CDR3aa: CASSLTGQSTDTQYF
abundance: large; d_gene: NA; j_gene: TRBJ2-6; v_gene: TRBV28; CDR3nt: TGTGCCAGCAGTTTGGACAGCTCCTCCTCTGGGGCCAACGTCCTGACTTTC; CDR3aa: CASSLDSSSSGANVLTF
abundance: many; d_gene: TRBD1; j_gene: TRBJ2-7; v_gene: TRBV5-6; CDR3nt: TGTGCCAGCAGCCAGACAGGGGGTTTTGGCGAGCAGTACTTC; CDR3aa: CASSQTGGFGEQYF
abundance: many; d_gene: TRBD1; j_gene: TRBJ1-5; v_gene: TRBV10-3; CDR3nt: TGTGCCATCAGGGGGGACAGGGGCGATCAGCCCCAGCATTTT; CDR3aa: CAIRGDRGDQPQHF
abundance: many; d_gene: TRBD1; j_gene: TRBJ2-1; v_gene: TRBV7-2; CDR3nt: TGTGCCAGCAGCTGGGACAGGGGTAATGAGCAGTTCTTC; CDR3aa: CASSWDRGNEQFF
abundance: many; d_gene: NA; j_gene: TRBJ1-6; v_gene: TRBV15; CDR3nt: TGTGCCACCAGCAGAGAGCCAGGGAATAATTCACCCCTCCACTTT; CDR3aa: CATSREPGNNSPLHF
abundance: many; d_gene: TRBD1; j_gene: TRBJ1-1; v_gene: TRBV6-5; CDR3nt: TGTGCCAGCACGCTTACCGGGACAGGGGACACTGAAGCTTTCTTT; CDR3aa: CASTLTGTGDTEAFF